These 5 T cell receptor beta chains share one sample of origin, sequenced in a study of blood T cell repertoires in COVID-19. Repertoires were generated with immunoSEQ multiplex PCR, while TCRdb's copy carries only in-frame clones and drops some. The sample lists 200,000 to 250,000 clones; just under 90% were seen once. The specimen was peripheral blood. The receptors were sampled from a man aged 25-45 years with COVID-19, enrolled during active disease.

The chain employs TRBV7-9 and TRBJ2-3, with a possible D match to TRBD1 (6 bases). V gave up 9 bases and J gave up 1 base, with 11 bases separating them. Germline V gene lookup returns CDR1 SEHNR and CDR2 FQNEAQ (reference sequence). The CDR3 runs 13 residues. The CDR3: CARGGMGTDTQYF. DNA for the CDR3: TGTGCCAGAGGGGGTATGGGCACAGATACGCAGTATTTT.

This chain joins TRBV5-1 and TRBJ2-2; a weak D match, TRBD1 (6 bases). This CDR3 has 15 residues. The V end lost 2 bases, the J end lost 3 bases, and 11 bases lay between the germline ends. Germline loops: CDR1 SGHRS, CDR2 YFSETQ. CDR3 nucleotide sequence: TGCGCCAGCAGCTTACAGGGTACCTACACCGGGGAGCTGTTTTTT. Amino acid sequence: CASSLQGTYTGELFF.

The CDR3 here is CASSWTGTGVREAFF. The CDR3 DNA follows: TGTGCCAGCAGCTGGACCGGGACAGGGGTAAGGGAAGCTTTCTTT. This chain joins TRBV6-4 and TRBJ1-1; 10 positions agree with TRBD1. Per germline, CDR1 MRHNA and CDR2 SNTAGT. The V and J ends lost 6 bases and 8 bases, in that order; junction bases with no gene match: 12. This CDR3 spans 15 amino acids.

The chain has TRBV19 and TRBJ2-5, with unresolved D. This CDR3 contains 15 residues. The V end was cut by 1 base, the J end by 2 bases, with 11 bases between. Germline V gene lookup returns CDR1 LNHDA and CDR2 SQIVND (reference sequence). Here the CDR3 DNA reads TGTGCCAGTAGTATAGGGCTAGGTCTACAAGAGACCCAGTACTTC. It yields the protein CASSIGLGLQETQYF.

J is TRBJ1-1 and V is TRBV3-1 (or the pseudogene TRBV3-2), with D unresolved. CDR1 and CDR2 from the germline V gene are LGHDT and YNNKEL (reference sequence). The CDR3 covers 14 residues. Trimming removed 4 bases at V and 3 bases at J, with 12 bases between. The CDR3 loop is CASSPQPGDTEAFF. The CDR3 DNA reads TGTGCCAGCAGCCCCCAGCCCGGGGACACTGAAGCTTTCTTT.